This passage covers 14 T cell receptor beta chains from one sample sequenced in a study of shared clonotypes between healthy human individuals. TCRdb's table, derived via immunoSEQ multiplex PCR, lists solely in-frame clones and lacks some. The sample holds over a million clones, about 84% seen once. Input material: memory CD4+ T cells from PBMCs. Subset noted: CD45RA-negative fraction. Receptor source: a man between 18 and 35 years old in good health. Some clones in this sample may be carry-over from other donors' samples.

This chain links TRBV5-6 with TRBJ2-1, with 7 bases matching TRBD2. Germline lookup yields CDR1 SGHDT and CDR2 YYEEEE. V shed 1 base and J 4 bases; nucleotides not matched to a gene: 11. The CDR3 is made up of 17 amino acids. CDR3: CASSLKRVTSRYNEQFF. The CDR3 DNA reads TGTGCCAGCAGCTTGAAACGGGTGACTAGCAGATACAATGAGCAGTTCTTC.

This chain links TRBV9 with TRBJ1-4, with no clear D. The CDR3 covers 15 residues. The germline V and J ends were trimmed by 3 bases and 3 bases, with 12 bases remaining between them. Per the germline V gene, CDR1 is SGDLS and CDR2 is YYNGEE. The CDR3 region is CASSARHTSNEKLFF. The CDR3 DNA follows: TGTGCCAGCAGCGCTAGACATACTTCTAATGAAAAACTGTTTTTT.

As concerns this clone: Other DNA variants within this sample encode the same CDR3. The chain combines TRBV18 with TRBJ2-7, with unresolved D. The CDR3 covers 15 residues. The germline V gene has CDR1 KGHSH and CDR2 LQKENI. Trimming pared 0 bases from V and 4 bases from J, leaving 13 bases between. The CDR3 loop is CASSPPGLSTYEQYF. DNA for the CDR3: TGTGCCAGCTCACCACCAGGCCTCAGCACGTACGAGCAGTACTTC.

This chain joins TRBV6-6 and TRBJ2-2; D uncertain. This CDR3 has 15 amino acids. Looked up from germline, CDR1 is MNHNY and CDR2 is SVGAGI (reference sequence). V gave up 0 bases and J gave up 4 bases, with 9 bases separating them. The CDR3 loop is CASSYSMGGTGELFF. CDR3 in DNA: TGTGCCAGCAGTTACTCGATGGGCGGCACCGGGGAGCTGTTTTTT.

Remarks on this clone: Mismatch with germline at one junction end may stem from a read error. V is TRBV7-2 and J is TRBJ2-5; D might be TRBD2 (6 bases). Germline-derived CDR1 and CDR2 are SGHTA and FQGNSA. The CDR3 is made up of 14 amino acids. The CDR3: CASSVAAYRETQYF. In nucleotides, the CDR3 is TGTGCCAGCAGCGTAGCGGCCTACCGGGAGACCCAGTACTTC. Together with reference TRBV7-2 and TRBJ2-5, the CDR3 gives the full variable domain: GAGVSQSPSNKVTEKGKDVELRCDPISGHTALYWYRQSLGQGLEFLIYFQGNSAPDKSGLPSDRFSAERTGGSVSTLTIQRTQQEDSAVYLCASSVAAYRETQYFGPGTRLLVL.

The V call is TRBV9, the J call TRBJ1-3; D ambiguous. This CDR3 has 17 residues. CDR1 is SGDLS, CDR2 YYNGEE, per germline. Trimming left V 4 bases short and J 3 bases short, with 20 bases between. The CDR3: CASSPSGGSKGGNTIYF. The CDR3 DNA reads TGTGCCAGCAGCCCGAGTGGAGGCAGCAAAGGTGGAAACACCATATATTTT. Supplemented by reference TRBV9 and TRBJ1-3, the full variable domain reads DSGVTQTPKHLITATGQRVTLRCSPRSGDLSVYWYQQSLDQGLQFLIQYYNGEERAKGNILERFSAQQFPDLHSELNLSSLELGDSALYFCASSPSGGSKGGNTIYFGEGSWLTVV.

The chain joins TRBV30 to TRBJ2-3, with 11 bases fitting TRBD2. The V segment lost 3 bases and the J segment 5 bases; nucleotides outside the gene matches: 4. The CDR3 extends over 14 amino acids. The germline V gene has CDR1 GTSNPN and CDR2 SVGIG (reference sequence). The CDR3 here is CAWRGLAARDTQYF. For the CDR3, the DNA is TGTGCCTGGAGGGGACTAGCGGCTAGAGATACGCAGTATTTT.

Points on this clone: Within the sample, other DNA sequences also encode this same CDR3. This chain connects TRBV4-1 to TRBJ1-4; D is undetermined. CDR1 is MGHRA, CDR2 YSYEKL, per germline. Trimming pared 2 bases from V and 6 bases from J, leaving 4 bases between. This CDR3 has 12 residues. CDR3 residues: CASSQRDEKLFF. In DNA, the CDR3 is TGCGCCAGCAGCCAAAGGGATGAAAAACTGTTTTTT.

This clone came up once. V is TRBV18 and J is TRBJ2-1, with 8 bases aligning to TRBD1. Germline CDR1 and CDR2: KGHSH and LQKENI. This CDR3 is built from 15 residues. The junction had 9 bases not matched to a gene; V was cut back by 6 bases and J by 5 bases. CDR3 loop: CASSVGQGQDNEQFF. The CDR3 region has the DNA TGTGCCAGCTCTGTCGGACAGGGTCAGGACAATGAGCAGTTCTTC.

This rearrangement joins TRBV15 to TRBJ2-1; D is undetermined. V was shortened by 6 bases and J by 6 bases, with 15 bases between the two germline ends. This CDR3 spans 14 amino acids. Germline V gene data show CDR1 as LNHNV and CDR2 as YYDKDF (reference sequence). CDR3 loop: CATRVFGKLNEQFF. DNA for the CDR3: TGTGCCACCAGGGTGTTCGGTAAACTCAATGAGCAGTTCTTC.

The chain is built from TRBV10-3 and TRBJ2-7, with TRBD2 as a possible D gene (7 bases). Germline assignment: CDR1 ENHRY and CDR2 SYGVKD. V was clipped by 6 bases and J by 6 bases, with 18 bases between them. The CDR3 runs 14 residues. CDR3 nucleotide sequence: TGTGCCATCAGGACGGGGGGCTACGATTCCGAGCAGTACTTC. It yields the protein CAIRTGGYDSEQYF.

A single count supports this clone. The chain joins TRBV7-3 to TRBJ1-1; a weak D match, TRBD1 (6 bases). Germline values: CDR1 SGHTA, CDR2 FQGTGA. The CDR3 runs 14 residues. V lost 3 bases, J lost 2 bases, and 10 bases lay in between. CDR3 DNA: TGTGCCAGCAGCTTGACCAGGGGTAACACTGAAGCTTTCTTT. This codes for CASSLTRGNTEAFF.

The rearrangement uses TRBV28 and TRBJ1-2, with 8 bases that match TRBD1. Trimming at V came to 6 bases and at J to 4 bases, leaving 10 bases not matched to a gene. CDR1 and CDR2 (germline): MDHEN, SYDVKM. The CDR3 is 15 residues long. The CDR3 coding sequence is TGTGCCAGCAGCCTAAGGGACAGGTCGGTCTATGGCTACACCTTC. It codes for CASSLRDRSVYGYTF.

V gene TRBV28 combines with J gene TRBJ2-2; D not resolved. The CDR3 spans 14 residues. The germline V gene encodes CDR1 MDHEN and CDR2 SYDVKM. Trimming removed 7 bases from V and 1 base from J, with 10 bases in between. This chain's CDR3 is CASTLSVNTGELFF. The CDR3 nucleotides read TGTGCCAGCACCCTGAGCGTGAACACCGGGGAGCTGTTTTTT.